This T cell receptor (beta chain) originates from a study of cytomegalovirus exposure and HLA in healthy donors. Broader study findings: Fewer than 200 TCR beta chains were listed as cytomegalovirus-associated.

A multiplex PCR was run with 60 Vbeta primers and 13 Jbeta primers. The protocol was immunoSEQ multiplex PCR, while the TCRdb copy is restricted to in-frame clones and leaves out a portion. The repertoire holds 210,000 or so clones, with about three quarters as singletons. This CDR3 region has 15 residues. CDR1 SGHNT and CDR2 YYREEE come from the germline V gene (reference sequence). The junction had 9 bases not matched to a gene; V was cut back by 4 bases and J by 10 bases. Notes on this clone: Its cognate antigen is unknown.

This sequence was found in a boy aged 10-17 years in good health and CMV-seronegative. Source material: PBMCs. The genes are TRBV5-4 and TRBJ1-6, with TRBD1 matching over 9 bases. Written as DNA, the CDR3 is TGTGCCAGCAGCCAAGGACAGGGGCCATACTCACCCCTCCACTTT. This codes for CASSQGQGPYSPLHF.